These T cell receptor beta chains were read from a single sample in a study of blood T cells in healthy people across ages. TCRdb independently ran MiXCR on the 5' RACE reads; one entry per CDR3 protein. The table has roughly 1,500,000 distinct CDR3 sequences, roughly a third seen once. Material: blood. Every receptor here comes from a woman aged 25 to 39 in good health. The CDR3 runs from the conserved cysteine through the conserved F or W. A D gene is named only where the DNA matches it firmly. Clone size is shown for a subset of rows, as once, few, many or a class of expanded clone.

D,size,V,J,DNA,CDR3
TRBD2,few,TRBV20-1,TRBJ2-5,TGCAGTGCTAGGGCTAGCGGACCGCAAGAGACCCAGTACTTC,CSARASGPQETQYF
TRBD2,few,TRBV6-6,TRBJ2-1,TGTGCCAGCACCTCTAGCGGTTACAATGAGCAGTTCTTC,CASTSSGYNEQFF
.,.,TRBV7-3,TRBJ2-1,TGTGCCAGCAGCTTAAACCCGGGGAGACACAGTCCCTACAATGAGCAGTTCTTC,CASSLNPGRHSPYNEQFF
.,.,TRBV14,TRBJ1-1,TGTGCCAGCAGGCAAGTCCTAGGGCTTTGGTCTGAAGCTTTCTTT,CASRQVLGLWSEAFF
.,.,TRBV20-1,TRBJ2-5,TGCAGTGTTCAGGGTAACGCGGAGACCCAGTACTTC,CSVQGNAETQYF
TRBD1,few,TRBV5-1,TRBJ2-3,TGCGCCAGCAGACCCCGGGACAGCAAACATACGCAGTATTTT,CASRPRDSKHTQYF
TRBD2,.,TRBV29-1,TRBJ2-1,TGCAGCGTTCTTCTTACTAGCGGGGGGATGAGTGAGCAGTTCTTC,CSVLLTSGGMSEQFF
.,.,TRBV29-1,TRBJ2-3,TGCAGCGTTGATACAGGGACAGATACGCAGTATTTT,CSVDTGTDTQYF
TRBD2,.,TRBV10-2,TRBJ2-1,TGCGCCAGCAGTGAGCTCGGACTAGCGGGGGGGCTCGTGCAGTTCTTC,CASSELGLAGGLVQFF
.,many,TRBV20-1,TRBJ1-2,TGCAGTGCTAGTCTTGTGCAGGGAGACTATGGCTACACCTTC,CSASLVQGDYGYTF
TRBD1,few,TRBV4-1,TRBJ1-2,TGCGCCAGCAGCCCCCGGGACAGGCTCTATGGCTACACCTTC,CASSPRDRLYGYTF
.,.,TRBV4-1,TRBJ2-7,TGCGCCAGCAGCCAAGATTCAGGGAACGGTTACTACGAGCAGTACTTC,CASSQDSGNGYYEQYF
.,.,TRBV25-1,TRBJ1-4,TGTGCCAGCAGTGATGCCAGGTCCCTGGAAAAACTGTTTTTT,CASSDARSLEKLFF
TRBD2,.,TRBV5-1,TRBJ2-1,TGCGCCAGCGGACGGGAGGGAAGCTCCTACAATGAGCAGTTCTTC,CASGREGSSYNEQFF
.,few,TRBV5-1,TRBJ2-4,TGCGCCAGCAGCCCCGACGGGGGTAAGGCCAAAAACATTCAGTACTTC,CASSPDGGKAKNIQYF
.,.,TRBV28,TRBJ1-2,TGTGCCAGCTACAATGGCGACTATGGCTACACCTTC,CASYNGDYGYTF
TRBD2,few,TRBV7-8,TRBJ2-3,TGTGCCAGCAGCTTAAACCTAGCGGGAGTGGGGGGTACGCAGTATTTT,CASSLNLAGVGGTQYF
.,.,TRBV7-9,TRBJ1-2,TGTGCCAGCAGCTTCCGGGACAACCATGGCTACACCTTC,CASSFRDNHGYTF
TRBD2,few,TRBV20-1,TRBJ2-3,TGCAGTGCTAGACCTCGGACTAGCGGCAGCACAGATACGCAGTATTTT,CSARPRTSGSTDTQYF
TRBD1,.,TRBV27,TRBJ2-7,TGTGCCAGCAGTCAGATGGGACAGTCCTACGAGCAGTACTTC,CASSQMGQSYEQYF
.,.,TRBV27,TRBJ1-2,TGTGCCAGAAGTGCCATCCATACAGGAAACTATGGCTACACCTTC,CARSAIHTGNYGYTF
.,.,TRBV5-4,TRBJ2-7,TGTGCCAGCAGCTTGTCAGGCAGGGGAGCCTACGAGCAGTACTTC,CASSLSGRGAYEQYF
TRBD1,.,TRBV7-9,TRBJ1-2,TGTGCCAGCGGCGCCGACAGGGTCTGGGGCTACACCTTC,CASGADRVWGYTF
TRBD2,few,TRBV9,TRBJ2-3,TGTGCCAGCAGCGTAGAACTAGCGGGAGCAGATACGCAGTATTTT,CASSVELAGADTQYF
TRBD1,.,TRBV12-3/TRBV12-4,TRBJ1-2,TGTGCCAGCAGCCCCGGGACAGGAGTGCCTGGCTACACCTTC,CASSPGTGVPGYTF
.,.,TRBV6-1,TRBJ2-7,TGTGCCAGCTTTGACATGACGGGAGCCTACGAGCAGTACTTC,CASFDMTGAYEQYF
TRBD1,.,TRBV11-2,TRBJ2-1,TGTGCCAGCAGCTCAAGTACGAGAACAGGGGTACGGTTCTTC,CASSSSTRTGVRFF
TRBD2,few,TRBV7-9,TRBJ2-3,TGTGCCAGCAGCTACCGGGGGCGTAGCGGGGTAACAGATACGCAGTATTTT,CASSYRGRSGVTDTQYF
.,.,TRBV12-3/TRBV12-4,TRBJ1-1,TGTGCCAGCAGTACCCAAAGGTTGGAAGCTTTCTTT,CASSTQRLEAFF
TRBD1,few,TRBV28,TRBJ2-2,TGTGCCAGCAGTATACAGGGGGCGAACACCGGGGAGCTGTTTTTT,CASSIQGANTGELFF
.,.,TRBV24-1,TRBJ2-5,TGTGCCACGTCGACTTTAGGGGGGAAAGAGACCCAGTACTTC,CATSTLGGKETQYF
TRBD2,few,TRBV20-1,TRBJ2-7,TGCAGTGCTCCAAAACGTGGCGGGGGATCATACGAGCAGTACTTC,CSAPKRGGGSYEQYF
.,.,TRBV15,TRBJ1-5,TGTGCCACCAGCAGAGAGGACACCCGGCATAGCAATCAGCCCCAGCATTTT,CATSREDTRHSNQPQHF